Shown below are 9 T cell receptor beta chains from a single sample sequenced in a study of cytomegalovirus exposure and HLA in healthy donors. 13 Jbeta primers and 60 Vbeta primers were used for the PCR. The assay was immunoSEQ multiplex PCR, and TCRdb's table has in-frame clones only and misses some. Of approximately 110,000 clones listed, 79% are singletons. The material sequenced was PBMCs. The receptors come from a middle-aged woman in good health and CMV-seronegative.

The chain couples TRBV5-1 to TRBJ1-2, with a weak D call TRBD1 (5 bases). The V gene lost 0 bases and the J gene lost 4 bases, with 10 bases spanning the gap. Germline V gene data show CDR1 as SGHRS and CDR2 as YFSETQ. This CDR3 contains 14 residues. The CDR3 DNA follows: TGCGCCAGCAGCTTGGTACAGGACGGCTATGGCTACACCTTC. The encoded protein is CASSLVQDGYGYTF.

This clone occurred a few times. The chain joins TRBV10-1 to TRBJ2-5, with TRBD2 identical over 9 bases. V dropped 0 bases and J dropped 4; count of bases not matched to a gene: 3. CDR1 WNHNN and CDR2 SYGVQD come from the germline V gene (reference sequence). The CDR3 is 15 amino acids. CDR3 sequence: CASSESAGGGETQYF. CDR3 nucleotides: TGCGCCAGCAGTGAGTCGGCGGGGGGGGGAGAGACCCAGTACTTC.

In its sample, this clone was seen once. The V call is TRBV6-1, the J call TRBJ2-7; possibly TRBD2 for D (7 bases). Deletions cut 6 bases from V and 2 bases from J, with 14 bases between. The CDR3 runs 14 residues. In germline, CDR1 is MNHNS, CDR2 SASEGT. The CDR3 loop reads CASSTLGGAYEQYF. CDR3 nucleotides: TGTGCCAGCAGCACCCTAGGGGGGGCCTACGAGCAGTACTTC.

This clone was seen a few times. The chain has TRBV29-1 and TRBJ2-4; D is uncertain. This CDR3 spans 15 amino acids. The germline V gene encodes CDR1 SQVTM and CDR2 ANQGSEA. Deletions cut 4 bases from V and 0 bases from J, with 13 bases between. In DNA form, the CDR3 reads TGCAGCGTTGCCCTTCCAGGCGTAGCCAAAAACATTCAGTACTTC. As protein: CSVALPGVAKNIQYF.

This clone was observed a few times. The chain is built from TRBV4-3 and TRBJ1-2; tentatively, D is TRBD1 (6 bases). This CDR3 comprises 13 residues. The germline V gene has CDR1 LGHNA and CDR2 YSLEER. Trimming took 4 bases from V and 2 from J, leaving 8 bases between them. CDR3: CASSRGQNYGYTF. CDR3 coding DNA: TGCGCCAGCAGCCGCGGACAGAACTATGGCTACACCTTC.

V and J are TRBV5-4 and TRBJ1-3; maybe TRBD1 (5 bases). Germline V CDR1 and CDR2: SGHNT, YYREEE (reference sequence). V lost 0 bases and J lost 0, with 16 bases in between. There are 18 residues in the CDR3. The CDR3, as DNA: TGTGCCAGCAGCTTGGCTCGGGCCGCGGACATCTCTGGAAACACCATATATTTT. As protein: CASSLARAADISGNTIYF.

The chain couples TRBV20-1 to TRBJ1-1; D is uncertain. The CDR3 consists of 10 residues. The V and J ends lost 6 bases and 4 bases respectively, with 6 bases between them. Germline CDR1 is DFQATT and CDR2 is SNEGSKA (reference sequence). The CDR3 DNA is TGCAGTGCCGAAGCCACTGAAGCTTTCTTT. Translating it yields CSAEATEAFF.

The gene calls are TRBV29-1 and TRBJ2-2; 7 nucleotides line up with TRBD1. Germline CDR1 and CDR2: SQVTM and ANQGSEA. CDR3 length: 14 amino acids. The trim removed 7 bases at V and 4 bases at J, leaving 9 bases unmatched. The CDR3 bases are TGCAGCGCCGGCGACAGGGCGGGCACCGGGGAGCTGTTTTTT. Translated, it gives CSAGDRAGTGELFF.

This clone was found a few times. The chain recombines TRBV7-2 with TRBJ2-1; tentative D call: TRBD2 (6 bases). CDR3 length equals 13 residues. V lost 5 bases to trimming and J lost 12 bases, with 17 bases between them. The germline V gene encodes CDR1 SGHTA and CDR2 FQGNSA. The CDR3 DNA sequence: TGTGCCAGCAGCCGGGTTACTAGCTCGGGGCAGTTCTTC. This gives the protein CASSRVTSSGQFF.